This is a list of T cell receptor beta chains from one sample in a study of blood T cell repertoires in COVID-19. Only in-frame clones appear in the TCRdb table, and some are missing; sequencing was by immunoSEQ multiplex PCR. The repertoire has roughly 190,000 clones, approximately 91% of them found once; the top ten carry around 1.2%. Sequenced material: peripheral blood. The receptor source for this set is a man aged 25 to 40 with acute or convalescent COVID-19. CDR3s include the opening cysteine and the closing phenylalanine or tryptophan. Each record gives: clone size, J gene, D gene, V gene, CDR3 DNA, CDR3 protein. The D gene is left open where the match is weak. Expanded clones get a size class; other rows say once, few or many, or leave the size out.

clone_size: .
j_call: TRBJ1-2
d_call: .
v_call: TRBV5-1
cdr3_nt: TGCGCCAGCAGCTTGTGGGACAACTCGGATGGCTACACCTTC
cdr3_aa: CASSLWDNSDGYTF

clone_size: .
j_call: TRBJ2-1
d_call: TRBD2
v_call: TRBV4-1
cdr3_nt: TGCGCCAGCAGCCAGGAACCCGGGACTAGGGGCAATGAGCAGTTCTTC
cdr3_aa: CASSQEPGTRGNEQFF

clone_size: .
j_call: TRBJ1-1
d_call: .
v_call: TRBV29-1
cdr3_nt: TGCAGCGTTGGAACGTGGCAGGGAGGCACTGAAGCTTTCTTT
cdr3_aa: CSVGTWQGGTEAFF

clone_size: few
j_call: TRBJ1-4
d_call: .
v_call: TRBV5-8
cdr3_nt: TGTGCCAGCAGCTTGGGACAGTTTATGAATGAAAAACTGTTTTTT
cdr3_aa: CASSLGQFMNEKLFF

clone_size: .
j_call: TRBJ2-2
d_call: .
v_call: TRBV6-5
cdr3_nt: TGTGCCAGCAGGAGCAGGGTCCTCGGGGAGCTGTTTTTT
cdr3_aa: CASRSRVLGELFF

clone_size: .
j_call: TRBJ1-5
d_call: TRBD1
v_call: TRBV30
cdr3_nt: TGTGCCTGGAGTCTAAGACAGGGCCCCGCGCATTTT
cdr3_aa: CAWSLRQGPAHF

clone_size: .
j_call: TRBJ1-1
d_call: TRBD1
v_call: TRBV6-5
cdr3_nt: TGTGCCAGCACAGGGGGAGTGACTGAAGCTTTCTTT
cdr3_aa: CASTGGVTEAFF

clone_size: once
j_call: TRBJ1-3
d_call: .
v_call: TRBV27
cdr3_nt: TGTGCCAGCAGTCCCAGGGGTGGAAACACCATATATTTT
cdr3_aa: CASSPRGGNTIYF

clone_size: .
j_call: TRBJ1-2
d_call: TRBD1
v_call: TRBV14
cdr3_nt: TGTGCCAGCAGCCAAGCCGGGACAGGAGTGTTTGGCTACACCTTC
cdr3_aa: CASSQAGTGVFGYTF

clone_size: .
j_call: TRBJ1-3
d_call: .
v_call: TRBV30
cdr3_nt: TGTGCCTGGAGTGTACACCAGGGCTACACCATATATTTT
cdr3_aa: CAWSVHQGYTIYF

clone_size: .
j_call: TRBJ1-6
d_call: .
v_call: TRBV6-5
cdr3_nt: TGTGCCAGCAGTTACGACAGGAGGCTATATTCACCCCTCCACTTT
cdr3_aa: CASSYDRRLYSPLHF

clone_size: once
j_call: TRBJ1-4
d_call: .
v_call: TRBV28
cdr3_nt: TGTGCCAGCAGGGGGCTGGGCAGGGGATCAACTAATGAAAAACTGTTTTTT
cdr3_aa: CASRGLGRGSTNEKLFF

clone_size: .
j_call: TRBJ1-6
d_call: .
v_call: TRBV18
cdr3_nt: TGTGCCAGCTCACCACTTCCGGAGGGCCTTAATTCACCCCTCCACTTT
cdr3_aa: CASSPLPEGLNSPLHF

clone_size: .
j_call: TRBJ1-6
d_call: TRBD1
v_call: TRBV19
cdr3_nt: TGTGCCAGTAGTTCCGAACAACAGGGGATGTATTCACCCCTCCACTTT
cdr3_aa: CASSSEQQGMYSPLHF

clone_size: once
j_call: TRBJ1-1
d_call: .
v_call: TRBV21-1
cdr3_nt: TGTGCCAGCACCGACGGAAGAGGGGGTTGGCCTGAAGCTTTCTTT
cdr3_aa: CASTDGRGGWPEAFF

clone_size: .
j_call: TRBJ2-2
d_call: .
v_call: TRBV28
cdr3_nt: TGTGCCACCTTAAAGGGACTCAAACTAACCGGGGAGCTGTTTTTT
cdr3_aa: CATLKGLKLTGELFF

clone_size: .
j_call: TRBJ2-7
d_call: TRBD2
v_call: TRBV11-3
cdr3_nt: TGTGCCAGCAGCTTTAGTGGGAATAGCGGGAGTTACGAGCAGTACTTC
cdr3_aa: CASSFSGNSGSYEQYF

clone_size: .
j_call: TRBJ1-2
d_call: TRBD1
v_call: TRBV11-2
cdr3_nt: TGTGCCAGCAGCAAACTCACAAATCCCACCGACAGGGGGGGTGGCTACACCTTC
cdr3_aa: CASSKLTNPTDRGGGYTF

clone_size: .
j_call: TRBJ2-2
d_call: .
v_call: TRBV28
cdr3_nt: TGTGCCAGCAGTTCCGGGACTCCGGGCGGGGAGCTGTTTTTT
cdr3_aa: CASSSGTPGGELFF

clone_size: .
j_call: TRBJ2-7
d_call: .
v_call: TRBV5-1
cdr3_nt: TGCGCCAGCAGCTTGGTAGGACAGCCCTACGAGCAGTACTTC
cdr3_aa: CASSLVGQPYEQYF

clone_size: .
j_call: TRBJ1-1
d_call: .
v_call: TRBV19
cdr3_nt: TGTGCCAGTAGAACAGGAGACAGGAACACTGAAGCTTTCTTT
cdr3_aa: CASRTGDRNTEAFF

clone_size: .
j_call: TRBJ2-7
d_call: .
v_call: TRBV6-2/TRBV6-3
cdr3_nt: TGTGCCAGCAGTCTGGACAAGGACGAGCAGTACTTC
cdr3_aa: CASSLDKDEQYF

clone_size: .
j_call: TRBJ2-1
d_call: TRBD2
v_call: TRBV6-5
cdr3_nt: TGTGCCAGCAGTTACTCGAGACTAGCGGGAGTTAATGAGCAGTTCTTC
cdr3_aa: CASSYSRLAGVNEQFF

clone_size: .
j_call: TRBJ2-5
d_call: TRBD1
v_call: TRBV28
cdr3_nt: TGTGCCAGCAGTTTAAGGGCAGGGGGCAATAAGGAGACCCAGTACTTC
cdr3_aa: CASSLRAGGNKETQYF

clone_size: .
j_call: TRBJ2-5
d_call: .
v_call: TRBV6-2/TRBV6-3
cdr3_nt: TGTGCCAGCAGTTACCCACCGGGACTGGCCCAAGAGACCCAGTACTTC
cdr3_aa: CASSYPPGLAQETQYF

clone_size: .
j_call: TRBJ2-2
d_call: .
v_call: TRBV5-4
cdr3_nt: TGTGCCAGCAGCTCTCCCGAGTCCACCGGGGAGCTGTTTTTT
cdr3_aa: CASSSPESTGELFF

clone_size: .
j_call: TRBJ1-4
d_call: .
v_call: TRBV6-5
cdr3_nt: TGTGCCAGCAGTTACTCGAATGTCGGTGAAAAACTGTTTTTT
cdr3_aa: CASSYSNVGEKLFF

clone_size: .
j_call: TRBJ2-7
d_call: .
v_call: TRBV13
cdr3_nt: TGTGCCAGCAGCTCCGATTATAGTACTAGCACCGCCTACGAGCAGTACTTC
cdr3_aa: CASSSDYSTSTAYEQYF

clone_size: .
j_call: TRBJ1-2
d_call: .
v_call: TRBV7-3
cdr3_nt: TGTGCCAGCAGCTTATCGGCAGGGTCAGATGGCTACACCTTC
cdr3_aa: CASSLSAGSDGYTF

clone_size: .
j_call: TRBJ1-1
d_call: .
v_call: TRBV7-9
cdr3_nt: TGTGCCAGCAGCCTCCATTCGGGGGAGTTGAAGGACACTGAAGCTTTCTTT
cdr3_aa: CASSLHSGELKDTEAFF

clone_size: .
j_call: TRBJ1-2
d_call: TRBD1
v_call: TRBV19
cdr3_nt: TGTGCCAGTAGTATACCGACAGGGATAAGTTGGCACTATGGCTACACCTTC
cdr3_aa: CASSIPTGISWHYGYTF

clone_size: .
j_call: TRBJ2-1
d_call: .
v_call: TRBV4-1
cdr3_nt: TGCGCCAGCAGCCAAGTCGCCGGGATATCGGTAAATGAGCAGTTCTTC
cdr3_aa: CASSQVAGISVNEQFF

clone_size: .
j_call: TRBJ2-1
d_call: TRBD1
v_call: TRBV5-1
cdr3_nt: TGCGCCAGCAGCTTGACTCAGGGGGAAAGAATTGAGCAGTTCTTC
cdr3_aa: CASSLTQGERIEQFF

clone_size: once
j_call: TRBJ2-5
d_call: .
v_call: TRBV28
cdr3_nt: TGTGCCAGCAGCCGGGACTCGAAAGAGACCCAGTACTTC
cdr3_aa: CASSRDSKETQYF

clone_size: .
j_call: TRBJ2-2
d_call: .
v_call: TRBV7-9
cdr3_nt: TGTGCCAGCAGCTTAACGGGAGTCACCGGGGAGCTGTTTTTT
cdr3_aa: CASSLTGVTGELFF

clone_size: .
j_call: TRBJ2-1
d_call: .
v_call: TRBV6-5
cdr3_nt: TGTGCCAGCAGTCCGCAGGGCGGGATTTACAATGAGCAGTTCTTC
cdr3_aa: CASSPQGGIYNEQFF

clone_size: few
j_call: TRBJ1-1
d_call: .
v_call: TRBV4-2
cdr3_nt: TGTGCCAGCAGCCTTACGACAGGTAACACTGAAGCTTTCTTT
cdr3_aa: CASSLTTGNTEAFF

clone_size: .
j_call: TRBJ2-5
d_call: .
v_call: TRBV21-1
cdr3_nt: TGTGCCAGCAGCCAGGGGACAGTCCAAGAGACCCAGTACTTC
cdr3_aa: CASSQGTVQETQYF

clone_size: .
j_call: TRBJ1-1
d_call: .
v_call: TRBV19
cdr3_nt: TGTGCCAGTAGTATGGGGGGAAGACCCACGAACACTGAAGCTTTCTTT
cdr3_aa: CASSMGGRPTNTEAFF

clone_size: .
j_call: TRBJ2-5
d_call: .
v_call: TRBV3-1/TRBV3-2
cdr3_nt: TGTGCCAGCAGCCAAGACCCGGTTGGAGTAATGGGTCAGTACTTC
cdr3_aa: CASSQDPVGVMGQYF

clone_size: .
j_call: TRBJ2-3
d_call: .
v_call: TRBV3-1/TRBV3-2
cdr3_nt: TGTGCCAGCAGCCAAGCTTTGATAGCGCTGGGCGCAGATACGCAGTATTTT
cdr3_aa: CASSQALIALGADTQYF

clone_size: .
j_call: TRBJ2-7
d_call: .
v_call: TRBV11-2
cdr3_nt: TGTGCCAGCAGCTTAGATCTCGGACTCGAGCAGTACTTC
cdr3_aa: CASSLDLGLEQYF

clone_size: .
j_call: TRBJ2-1
d_call: .
v_call: TRBV6-5
cdr3_nt: TGTGCCAGCCGCGATTACAATGAGCAGTTCTTC
cdr3_aa: CASRDYNEQFF

clone_size: .
j_call: TRBJ2-7
d_call: TRBD1
v_call: TRBV6-5
cdr3_nt: TGTGCCATAAAGACAGGGGGCCTATCCTACGAGCAGTACTTC
cdr3_aa: CAIKTGGLSYEQYF

clone_size: .
j_call: TRBJ2-5
d_call: .
v_call: TRBV5-1
cdr3_nt: TGCGCCAGCAGCTCCGGATCGAGTTTGACTAAAGAGACCCAGTACTTC
cdr3_aa: CASSSGSSLTKETQYF

clone_size: .
j_call: TRBJ1-2
d_call: .
v_call: TRBV27
cdr3_nt: TGTGCCAGCAATTACGAACAGGGAACGGGCTATGGCTACACCTTC
cdr3_aa: CASNYEQGTGYGYTF

clone_size: .
j_call: TRBJ2-1
d_call: .
v_call: TRBV28
cdr3_nt: TGTGCCAGCATTAAGGTTGGCGGGGCGGGCAATGAGCAGTTCTTC
cdr3_aa: CASIKVGGAGNEQFF

clone_size: once
j_call: TRBJ2-6
d_call: TRBD2
v_call: TRBV2
cdr3_nt: TGTGCCAGCAGTCGGGAGGCTGGGGCCAACGTCCTGACTTTC
cdr3_aa: CASSREAGANVLTF

clone_size: .
j_call: TRBJ1-4
d_call: .
v_call: TRBV29-1
cdr3_nt: TGCAGCGTAGGGGGACATTATGAAAAACTGTTTTTT
cdr3_aa: CSVGGHYEKLFF

clone_size: .
j_call: TRBJ1-3
d_call: .
v_call: TRBV28
cdr3_nt: TGTGCCAGCAGAGCCGCGGGGAACACCATATATTTT
cdr3_aa: CASRAAGNTIYF

clone_size: .
j_call: TRBJ2-2
d_call: TRBD2
v_call: TRBV7-2
cdr3_nt: TGTGCCAGCAGCGGAAAGCCGGGGGGGGAGTTCACCGGGGAGCTGTTTTTT
cdr3_aa: CASSGKPGGEFTGELFF

clone_size: .
j_call: TRBJ2-3
d_call: .
v_call: TRBV7-7
cdr3_nt: TGTGCTAGCAGCCCCGTTGGAGCTGGCACAGATACGCAGTATTTT
cdr3_aa: CASSPVGAGTDTQYF

clone_size: once
j_call: TRBJ2-1
d_call: TRBD1
v_call: TRBV19
cdr3_nt: TGTGCCAGTAGTCTCAACGGACAGGGGGCTAGGAATGAGCAGTTCTTC
cdr3_aa: CASSLNGQGARNEQFF

clone_size: .
j_call: TRBJ2-4
d_call: TRBD1
v_call: TRBV9
cdr3_nt: TGTGCCAGCAGCACGGGACAGGGGGCCAAAAACATTCAGTACTTC
cdr3_aa: CASSTGQGAKNIQYF

clone_size: few
j_call: TRBJ2-7
d_call: TRBD1
v_call: TRBV29-1
cdr3_nt: TGCAGCGCCAGGACAGGGGCCGCCTACGAGCAGTACTTC
cdr3_aa: CSARTGAAYEQYF

clone_size: .
j_call: TRBJ1-2
d_call: .
v_call: TRBV3-1/TRBV3-2
cdr3_nt: TGTGCCAGCAGCCAAGACTCGACAGCGTACTATGGCTACACCTTC
cdr3_aa: CASSQDSTAYYGYTF